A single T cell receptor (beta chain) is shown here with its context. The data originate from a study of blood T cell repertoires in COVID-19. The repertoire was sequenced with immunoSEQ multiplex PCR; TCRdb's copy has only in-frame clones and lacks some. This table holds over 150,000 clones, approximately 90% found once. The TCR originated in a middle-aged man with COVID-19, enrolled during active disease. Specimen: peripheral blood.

This chain's CDR3 is CASSFYQASSGNTIYF. Written as DNA, the CDR3 is TGTGCCAGCAGTTTTTATCAGGCTTCCTCTGGAAACACCATATATTTT. The chain carries TRBV28 and TRBJ1-3; unclear D gene. Trimming removed 3 bases at V and 0 bases at J, with 12 bases between. CDR1 and CDR2 (germline): MDHEN, SYDVKM. The CDR3 contains 16 residues.